This T cell receptor beta chain is from a study of blood T cell repertoires in COVID-19. Study-level background: Italy, Spain and the United States were the sources of the convalescent and acute COVID-19 samples. Sources were T cells, B-cell-depleted T cells, or PBMCs; the material itself was cDNA or gDNA.

As originally analysed: Scientists estimated how many nucleated cells there were by amplifying reference gene primers. The table came from immunoSEQ multiplex PCR; TCRdb's copy has only in-frame clones and leaves some out. V, J and clone size are those of that table, while D and trimming were read from the DNA. The table includes about 360,000 clones, about 86% detected once. Trimming took 2 bases from V and 4 from J; bases not matched to a gene: 7. CDR1 and CDR2 from the germline V gene are MNHEY and SMNVEV (reference sequence). This CDR3 region has 17 residues. The sample taken for sequencing was peripheral blood. The source is a man under 40 with active or convalescent COVID-19. V gene TRBV27 combines with J gene TRBJ2-2, with 10 bases lining up with TRBD1. Here the CDR3 DNA reads TGTGCCAGCAGTTTACGCCGACAGGGGGCGGGCACCGGGGAGCTGTTTTTT. It translates to CASSLRRQGAGTGELFF.